This TCR beta chain was found in a study of blood T cells in healthy people across ages. A second PCR, run for roughly 7 to 12 cycles, used a sample-barcoded 5' primer plus a J-beta primer mix. MiXCR was run by TCRdb on the 5' RACE reads, yielding one entry per CDR3 protein. Here the sample spans 1.5 million to 1.8 million distinct CDR3 sequences, about 45% being singletons. The CDR3 spans 17 residues. Germline values: CDR1 MNHNY, CDR2 SVGAGI (reference sequence). The chain employs TRBV6-6 and TRBJ2-1; 10 bases align to TRBD2. The DNA end is a closer match to TRBJ2-7, so the J assignment may be wrong. Sequences were obtained from blood. The receptor comes from a woman aged 18-29 years in good health. The CDR3 loop is CASSYYSSGSSYNEQYF. The CDR3 DNA reads TGTGCCAGCAGTTATTATTCTAGCGGGAGCTCCTACAATGAGCAGTACTTC.